This TCR beta chain was found in a study of early T cells in non-severe SARS-CoV-2 infection. MiXCR, run by TCRdb on the 5' RACE reads, gives a single entry per CDR3 protein. The sample consists of 20,000 or so distinct CDR3 sequences, approximately 4.3% of them appearing once. Per the germline V gene, CDR1 is MNHEY and CDR2 is SVGAGI. The CDR3 runs 14 residues. The J segment lost 7 bases and the V segment lost 5 bases, leaving 8 bases of the junction unmatched. What was sequenced was whole blood. The gene calls are TRBV6-5 and TRBJ2-4; TRBD1 matches at 7 bases. This receptor was obtained from an adult who was a healthcare worker with PCR-confirmed SARS-CoV-2 infection or an uninfected control (not recorded which). The CDR3 region has the DNA TGTGCCAGCAGTCCCGAGGGGGCGCGTAACATTCAGTACTTC. Translation gives CASSPEGARNIQYF.